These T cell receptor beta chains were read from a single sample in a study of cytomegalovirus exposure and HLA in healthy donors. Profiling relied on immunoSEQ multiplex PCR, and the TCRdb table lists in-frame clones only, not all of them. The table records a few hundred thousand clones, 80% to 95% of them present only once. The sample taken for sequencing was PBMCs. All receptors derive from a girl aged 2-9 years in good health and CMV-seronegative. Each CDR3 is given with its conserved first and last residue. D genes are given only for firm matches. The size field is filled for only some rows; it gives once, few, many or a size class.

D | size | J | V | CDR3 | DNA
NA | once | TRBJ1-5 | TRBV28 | CASSEIRGSNQPQHF | TGTGCCAGCAGTGAGATCAGGGGTAGCAATCAGCCCCAGCATTTT
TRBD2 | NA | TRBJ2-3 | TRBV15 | CATSRVIAGYTDTQYF | TGTGCCACCAGCAGAGTAATAGCGGGGTACACAGATACGCAGTATTTT
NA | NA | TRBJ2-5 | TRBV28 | CASSLGGQETQYF | TGTGCCAGCAGTTTAGGGGGGCAAGAGACCCAGTACTTC
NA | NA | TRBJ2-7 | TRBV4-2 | CASSLHRGLGGYEQYF | TGTGCCAGCAGCCTACACAGGGGACTAGGGGGCTACGAGCAGTACTTC
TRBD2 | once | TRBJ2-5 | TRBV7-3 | CASSARSGGGLQETQYF | TGTGCCAGCAGCGCCCGGAGTGGCGGGGGGCTACAAGAGACCCAGTACTTC
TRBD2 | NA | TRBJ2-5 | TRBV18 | CASSPYSGQETQYF | TGTGCCAGCTCACCCTATAGCGGGCAAGAGACCCAGTACTTC
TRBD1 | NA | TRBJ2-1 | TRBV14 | CASSFPGTGYNEQFF | TGTGCCAGCAGCTTTCCCGGGACAGGGTACAATGAGCAGTTCTTC
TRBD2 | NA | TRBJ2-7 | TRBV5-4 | CASSLELATYEQYF | TGTGCCAGCAGCTTGGAACTAGCGACCTACGAGCAGTACTTC
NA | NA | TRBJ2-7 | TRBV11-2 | CASSPAGEQYF | TGTGCCAGCAGCCCCGCGGGCGAGCAGTACTTC
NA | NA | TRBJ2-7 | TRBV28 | CASSLYQKSSYEQYF | TGTGCCAGCAGTTTATACCAGAAAAGCTCCTACGAGCAGTACTTC
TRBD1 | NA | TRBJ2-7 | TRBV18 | CASSLTGDEQYF | TGTGCCAGCTCACTTACAGGGGACGAGCAGTACTTC
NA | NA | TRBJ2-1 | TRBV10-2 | CASSESSNEQFF | TGCGCCAGCAGTGAGTCGAGTAATGAGCAGTTCTTC
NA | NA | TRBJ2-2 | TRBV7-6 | CASSLDTVAGELFF | TGTGCCAGCAGCTTAGATACAGTCGCCGGGGAGCTGTTTTTT
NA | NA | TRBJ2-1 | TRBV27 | CASRYSSYNEQFF | TGTGCCAGCAGATACAGCTCCTACAATGAGCAGTTCTTC
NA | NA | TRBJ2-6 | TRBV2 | CASMGTPNSGANVLTF | TGTGCCAGCATGGGGACACCGAACTCTGGGGCCAACGTCCTGACTTTC
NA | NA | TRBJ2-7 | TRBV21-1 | CASGALARDYEQYF | TGTGCCAGCGGGGCACTAGCGCGTGACTACGAGCAGTACTTC
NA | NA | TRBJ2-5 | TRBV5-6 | CASSLAGPVIETQYF | TGTGCCAGCAGCTTGGCAGGGCCGGTGATAGAGACCCAGTACTTC
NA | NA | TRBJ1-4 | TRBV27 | CASTPRGATNEKLFF | TGTGCCAGCACCCCTCGGGGGGCTACTAATGAAAAACTGTTTTTT
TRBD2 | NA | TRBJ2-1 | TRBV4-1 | CASSQPGGGYEQFF | TGCGCCAGCAGCCAGCCGGGAGGGGGGTATGAGCAGTTCTTC
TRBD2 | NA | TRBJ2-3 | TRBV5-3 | CARRPGLAVCTDTQYF | TGTGCCAGAAGGCCGGGACTAGCGGTATGCACAGATACGCAGTATTTT
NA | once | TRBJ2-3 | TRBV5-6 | CASSQDFPFTDTQYF | TGTGCCAGCAGCCAAGACTTTCCCTTCACAGATACGCAGTATTTT
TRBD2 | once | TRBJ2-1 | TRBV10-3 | CAISVGGAQNEQFF | TGTGCCATCAGTGTCGGGGGGGCGCAAAATGAGCAGTTCTTC
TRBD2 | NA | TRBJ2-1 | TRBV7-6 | CASSSPLTSGGHLGYEQFF | TGTGCCAGCAGCTCACCCTTGACTAGCGGGGGCCACCTGGGTTATGAGCAGTTCTTC
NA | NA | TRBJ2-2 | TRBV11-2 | CASSLGLYTGELFF | TGTGCCAGCAGCTTAGGACTCTATACCGGGGAGCTGTTTTTT
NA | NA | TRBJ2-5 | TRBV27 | CASSKPGHHGPQYF | TGTGCCAGCTCAAAACCGGGACACCACGGGCCCCAGTACTTC
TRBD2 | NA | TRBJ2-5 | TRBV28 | CASSFALAGNQETQYF | TGTGCCAGCAGTTTCGCACTAGCGGGGAACCAAGAGACCCAGTACTTC
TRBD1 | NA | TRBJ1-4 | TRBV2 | CASRDRGITNEKLFF | TGTGCCAGTCGGGACAGGGGTATAACTAATGAAAAACTGTTTTTT
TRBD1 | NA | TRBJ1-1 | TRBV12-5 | CASGFEGAIRAFF | TGTGCTAGTGGTTTCGAGGGGGCCATTCGAGCTTTCTTT
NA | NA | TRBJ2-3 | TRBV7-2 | CTSSLGGWGTDTQYF | TGTACCAGCAGCTTAGGGGGCTGGGGCACAGATACGCAGTATTTT
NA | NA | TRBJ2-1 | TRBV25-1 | CASSESRGRGVEQFF | TGTGCCAGCAGTGAATCTCGAGGGAGGGGGGTTGAGCAGTTCTTC
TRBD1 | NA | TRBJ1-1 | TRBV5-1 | CASSLEGQVNTEAFF | TGCGCCAGCAGCTTGGAGGGACAGGTGAACACTGAAGCTTTCTTT
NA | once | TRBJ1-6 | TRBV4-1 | CASSPEDGSSYNSPLHF | TGCGCCAGCAGCCCAGAGGACGGGAGCTCCTATAATTCACCCCTCCACTTT
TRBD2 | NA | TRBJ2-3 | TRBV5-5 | CASVITSGRVPGTDTQYF | TGTGCCAGCGTCATAACTAGCGGGAGGGTCCCGGGCACAGATACGCAGTATTTT
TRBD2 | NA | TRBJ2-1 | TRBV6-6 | CASSRTSGGINEQFF | TGTGCCAGCAGTCGGACTAGCGGGGGTATTAATGAGCAGTTCTTC
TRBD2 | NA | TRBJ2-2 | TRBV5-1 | CASSAGLARTGELFF | TGCGCCAGCAGCGCGGGACTAGCGCGCACCGGGGAGCTGTTTTTT
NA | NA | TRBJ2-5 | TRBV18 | CASSPWLVREGETQYF | TGTGCCAGCTCACCATGGCTGGTCAGGGAAGGAGAGACCCAGTACTTC
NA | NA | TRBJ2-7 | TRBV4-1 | CASSRRLQGDEQYF | TGCGCCAGCAGCCGAAGACTACAGGGAGACGAGCAGTACTTC
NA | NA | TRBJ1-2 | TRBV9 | CASSVEGQGDNGYTF | TGTGCCAGCAGCGTAGAGGGTCAGGGTGACAATGGCTACACCTTC
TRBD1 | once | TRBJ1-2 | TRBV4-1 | CASSQDPGGYGYTF | TGCGCCAGCAGCCAAGATCCAGGGGGCTACGGCTACACCTTC
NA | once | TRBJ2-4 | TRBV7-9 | CASSLVLGSGVLAKNIQYF | TGTGCCAGCAGCTTAGTACTGGGAAGCGGAGTTCTAGCCAAAAACATTCAGTACTTC
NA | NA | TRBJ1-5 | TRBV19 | CASSTIGGGNQPQHF | TGTGCCAGTAGTACGATAGGGGGGGGAAATCAGCCCCAGCATTTT
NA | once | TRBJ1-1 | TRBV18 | CASSPRPGNTEAFF | TGTGCCAGCTCACCACGTCCAGGGAACACTGAAGCTTTCTTT
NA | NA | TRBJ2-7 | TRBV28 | CASSLGGLNEQYF | TGTGCCAGCAGTTTGGGGGGATTGAACGAGCAGTACTTC
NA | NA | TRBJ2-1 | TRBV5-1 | CASRRVVSSYNEQFF | TGCGCCAGCAGGAGGGTGGTTAGCTCCTACAATGAGCAGTTCTTC
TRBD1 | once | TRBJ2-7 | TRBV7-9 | CASSFADRGPYEQYF | TGTGCCAGCAGCTTTGCGGACAGGGGACCCTACGAGCAGTACTTC